The clone carrying this T cell receptor beta chain is labeled medium-sized. Trimming cost V 3 bases and J 0 bases, with 18 bases left between them. Per germline, CDR1 KGHSH and CDR2 LQKENI. The CDR3 is 18 amino acids. The data are from a study of neurological immune-mediated disorders. The output of every sequencing run exceeded 160 million TCR-beta sequences, derived from 15-18 subjects. TCRdb processed the 5' RACE reads anew with MiXCR; each CDR3 protein has one entry. The sample has some 31,000 distinct CDR3 sequences, 4.6% seen once; the top ten hold 23%. PBMCs stored at -80 C, numbering 2 million, were the origin of the unsorted libraries.

The chain joins TRBV18 to TRBJ1-5; possibly TRBD1 for D (6 bases). The clonotype comes from a man aged 18 to 35 in good health. Sequencing used PBMCs. The CDR3: CASSPAQGSLNSNQPQHF. CDR3 nucleotide sequence: TGTGCCAGCTCACCGGCACAGGGCAGCCTAAATAGCAATCAGCCCCAGCATTTT.